This T cell receptor beta chain is drawn from a study of response to subunit inactivated influenza vaccine. A single record per CDR3 protein comes from TCRdb applying MiXCR to the RT-PCR reads. The table records about 500,000 distinct CDR3 sequences, about 15% of them present only once. Sequencing was performed on CD4+ T cells sorted from PBMCs, taken around 25 months after vaccination. This TCR was recovered from a man between 45 and 75 years old who received an inactivated influenza vaccine.

The CDR3 DNA follows: TGCAGTGCTCACCACAGGGGACGTAACACCGGGGAGCTGTTTTTT. Translation gives CSAHHRGRNTGELFF. The chain is built from TRBV20-1 and TRBJ2-2; 7 nucleotides line up with TRBD1. The trim removed 5 bases at V and 2 bases at J, leaving 8 bases unmatched. Germline-derived CDR1 and CDR2 are DFQATT and SNEGSKA (reference sequence). There are 15 residues in the CDR3.